One T cell receptor beta chain is described in this entry. The multiple sclerosis controls were treatment-naive patients affected by stable or active relapsing-remitting disease. The data belong to a study of CD8 T cells in Susac syndrome. Trimming removed 5 bases at V and 0 bases at J, with 14 bases between. The CDR3 is 16 amino acids. CDR1 and CDR2 from the germline V gene are GTSNPN and SVGIG (reference sequence). With random hexamers, reverse transcription was performed on roughly 0.45 to 1 ug of RNA. TCRdb passed the immunoSEQ multiplex PCR reads through MiXCR, listing each CDR3 protein once. The table has about 52,000 distinct CDR3 sequences, 93% seen once; the top ten hold around 0.49%.

The chain recombines TRBV30 with TRBJ2-6; possibly TRBD1 or TRBD2 for D (5 bases each). Sequences were obtained from CD8+ T cells from PBMCs. This TCR derives from a human donor with multiple sclerosis. The CDR3 DNA reads as TGTGCCTGGGACTGGGGACCCTCCTCTGGGGCCAACGTCCTGACTTTC. Residues: CAWDWGPSSGANVLTF.